These 24 T cell receptor beta chains came from one sample sequenced in a study of shared clonotypes between healthy human individuals. Produced via immunoSEQ multiplex PCR; TCRdb's table is partial and in-frame only. The data contain some 2 million clones, about 95% of them singletons. CD45RO-negative CD8 cells positively selected for CCR7 made up the naive population, which excluded terminally differentiated effector memory CD45RA+ cells. The sample comprised naive CD8+ T cells sorted from blood. The receptors originated from a young man in good health.

The V gene is TRBV5-5, the J gene TRBJ2-7; D is undetermined. The CDR3 consists of 14 residues. The germline V and J ends were trimmed by 1 base and 0 bases, with 8 bases remaining between them. The V gene's germline CDR1 is SGHKS and CDR2 YYEKEE (reference sequence). Written as DNA, the CDR3 is TGTGCCAGCAGCTTGCTACATAGCTCCTACGAGCAGTACTTC. Encoded protein: CASSLLHSSYEQYF.

The rearrangement links TRBV27 to TRBJ2-1; D remains ambiguous. V lost 8 bases to trimming and J lost 6 bases, with 5 bases between them. CDR1 MNHEY and CDR2 SMNVEV come from the germline V gene (reference sequence). The CDR3 length is 10 residues. CDR3 DNA sequence: TGTGCCAGCGGTGGCAATGAGCAGTTCTTC. Translating gives CASGGNEQFF.

This clone occurred once. The chain carries TRBV19 and TRBJ2-1; 7 bases line up with TRBD1. The CDR3 has 14 residues. Unmatched junction bases numbered 10, after V lost 7 bases and J lost 7 bases. From germline, CDR1 is LNHDA and CDR2 SQIVND (reference sequence). The CDR3 is CASKTGAGGNEQFF. CDR3 bases: TGTGCCAGTAAAACAGGGGCAGGGGGAAATGAGCAGTTCTTC.

The chain is built from TRBV5-5 and TRBJ2-7; D gene uncertain. The ends were cut back, 0 bases at V and 4 bases at J, with 8 bases in the middle. The CDR3 runs 13 residues. Germline lookup yields CDR1 SGHKS and CDR2 YYEKEE (reference sequence). CDR3 coding DNA: TGTGCCAGCAGCTTGGGCGAGAGATACGAGCAGTACTTC. Translation: CASSLGERYEQYF.

The chain recombines TRBV30 with TRBJ1-5; weak D call: TRBD1 (5 bases). The length of the CDR3 is 15 residues. Looked up from germline, CDR1 is GTSNPN and CDR2 is SVGIG (reference sequence). Trimming took off 2 bases at V and 2 bases at J, with 13 bases between the two ends. The CDR3: CAWSRTGLGNQPQHF. CDR3 coding DNA: TGTGCCTGGAGTCGTACGGGGCTTGGCAATCAGCCCCAGCATTTT.

A single count supports this clone. The chain carries TRBV2 and TRBJ2-5; no firm D call. V dropped 7 bases and J dropped 6 bases, with 12 bases sitting between them. The CDR3 is made up of 12 amino acids. Germline V gene data show CDR1 as SNHLY and CDR2 as FYNNEI. The CDR3: CASKSHAKTQYF. The CDR3 DNA reads TGTGCCAGCAAGTCACACGCGAAGACCCAGTACTTC.

J is TRBJ2-7 and V is TRBV29-1; TRBD2 matches at 9 bases. V trimming: 3 bases; J trimming: 2 bases; junction bases outside the gene matches: 14. The CDR3 runs 17 residues. Germline V gives CDR1 SQVTM, CDR2 ANQGSEA. The CDR3 sequence: CSVDNVDSGSGTYEQYF. The CDR3 DNA reads as TGCAGCGTTGACAATGTGGATAGCGGGAGCGGTACCTACGAGCAGTACTTC.

This chain uses TRBV6-6 with TRBJ2-2; 7 bases match TRBD2. The V and J ends lost 6 bases and 10 bases, in that order; junction bases with no gene match: 14. CDR3 length equals 15 residues. The germline CDR1 and CDR2 sequences are MNHNY and SVGAGI (reference sequence). DNA for the CDR3: TGTGCCAGCAGCGACATAAGGCGGGGGATTGAGGAGCTGTTTTTT. Protein product: CASSDIRRGIEELFF.

This chain links TRBV4-1 with TRBJ2-3, with TRBD2 identical over 14 bases. This CDR3 spans 17 amino acids. V shed 0 bases, J shed 9 bases, and the junction held 8 bases outside the gene matches. Looked up from germline, CDR1 is MGHRA and CDR2 is YSYEKL. CDR3 coding DNA: TGCGCCAGCAGCCAAGATGAGGGACTAGCGGGAGTAGGCACGCAGTATTTT. Translating gives CASSQDEGLAGVGTQYF.

The chain joins TRBV27 to TRBJ2-3, with 7 bases matching TRBD1. Germline CDR1 MNHEY, CDR2 SMNVEV (reference sequence). This CDR3 comprises 17 residues. J lost 0 bases, V lost 8 bases, and 14 bases had no gene match. In nucleotides, the CDR3 is TGTGCCAGCGAGAGACAGGGAACGCGTCCTAGCACAGATACGCAGTATTTT. This gives the protein CASERQGTRPSTDTQYF.

This chain joins TRBV27 and TRBJ2-7, with 10 bases that match TRBD1. The length of the CDR3 is 14 residues. Germline trimming cut 10 bases from V and 3 bases from J; bases unmatched to any gene: 9. Germline CDR1 is MNHEY and CDR2 is SMNVEV (reference sequence). CDR3: CATPRGQGHYEQYF. The DNA of the CDR3 is TGTGCCACCCCGCGGGGACAGGGGCACTACGAGCAGTACTTC.

V is TRBV15 and J is TRBJ1-2, with TRBD1 matching 11 bases. CDR1 and CDR2 (germline): LNHNV, YYDKDF (reference sequence). This CDR3 contains 15 residues. V shed 0 bases, J shed 7 bases, and the junction held 4 bases outside the gene matches. In nucleotides, the CDR3 is TGTGCCACCAGCAGAGAAGGACAGGGGGCCGGTGGCTACACCTTC. It yields the protein CATSREGQGAGGYTF.

The gene calls are TRBV6-5 and TRBJ1-5, with TRBD1 matching over 8 bases. V dropped 6 bases and J dropped 5; count of bases not matched to a gene: 9. The CDR3 totals 15 residues. The germline V gene encodes CDR1 MNHEY and CDR2 SVGAGI. CDR3 region: CASRRQGTPDQPQHF. The CDR3 DNA reads as TGTGCCAGCAGAAGACAGGGGACCCCGGATCAGCCCCAGCATTTT.

This chain uses TRBV21-1 with TRBJ2-7; the table calls TRBD2, which could not be checked here. TRBV21-1 is noted as a pseudogene. The CDR3 length is 15 residues. CDR3 protein: CASSKKGRDLYEQYF. The CDR3 DNA reads TGTGCCAGCAGCAAAAAGGGCCGGGATCTCTACGAGCAGTACTTC.

The gene calls are TRBV4-2 and TRBJ2-1; D gene unclear. Germline lookup yields CDR1 LGHNA and CDR2 YNFKEQ. The V gene lost 0 bases and the J gene lost 0 bases, with 12 bases spanning the gap. The CDR3 is made up of 17 amino acids. Written as DNA, the CDR3 is TGTGCCAGCAGCCAAGATCATTCAACCGACTCCTACAATGAGCAGTTCTTC. Translation: CASSQDHSTDSYNEQFF.

This sequence joins TRBV7-9 and TRBJ1-1; tentatively, D is TRBD1 (6 bases). Trimming took off 2 bases at V and 3 bases at J, with 7 bases between the two ends. Per the germline V gene, CDR1 is SEHNR and CDR2 is FQNEAQ (reference sequence). This CDR3 comprises 13 residues. The CDR3 reads CASSLTGHTEAFF. The CDR3, as DNA: TGTGCCAGCAGCTTAACAGGGCACACTGAAGCTTTCTTT.

V usage is TRBV10-1 and J usage is TRBJ2-2; 8 bases map to TRBD2. Trimming took 0 bases from V and 7 from J; bases not matched to a gene: 10. Per the germline V gene, CDR1 is WNHNN and CDR2 is SYGVQD (reference sequence). The CDR3 sequence is 17 residues long. CDR3 region: CASSESRREGLIGELFF. The CDR3 DNA reads TGCGCCAGCAGTGAGTCGCGACGGGAGGGCCTCATCGGGGAGCTGTTTTTT.

The V call is TRBV4-3, the J call TRBJ2-1; 7 bases align to TRBD1. Germline CDR1 LGHNA, CDR2 YSLEER. The length of the CDR3 is 14 residues. The trim removed 4 bases at V and 6 bases at J, leaving 6 bases unmatched. CDR3 bases: TGCGCCAGCAGCCGACTTACAGGGGCCAATGAGCAGTTCTTC. Translation gives CASSRLTGANEQFF.

This clone has a handful of counts. The genes are TRBV5-6 and TRBJ1-2; no clear D gene. The germline gives CDR1 SGHDT, CDR2 YYEEEE. The V gene lost 0 bases and the J gene lost 6 bases, with 9 bases spanning the gap. The CDR3 is 13 residues long. DNA for the CDR3: TGTGCCAGCAGCTTGGGACGAGCGAATGGCTACACCTTC. Encoded protein: CASSLGRANGYTF. Combining the CDR3 with reference TRBV5-6 and TRBJ1-2 gives the whole variable domain DAGVTQSPTHLIKTRGQQVTLRCSPKSGHDTVSWYQQALGQGPQFIFQYYEEEERQRGNFPDRFSGHQFPNYSSELNVNALLLGDSALYLCASSLGRANGYTFGSGTRLTVV.

The CDR3 loop is CASSSWTGYEQYF. CDR3 nucleotide sequence: TGCGCCAGCAGCTCATGGACAGGCTACGAGCAGTACTTC. The V call is TRBV5-1, the J call TRBJ2-7, with 7 bases identical to TRBD1. Trimming took 3 bases from V and 3 from J; bases not matched to a gene: 3. CDR1 and CDR2 from the germline V gene are SGHRS and YFSETQ. The CDR3 sequence is 13 residues long.

Details on this clone: Additional DNA sequences in this sample encode the identical CDR3. This chain uses TRBV5-1 with TRBJ2-5, with D possibly being TRBD1 (5 bases). V lost 0 bases, J lost 5 bases, and 11 bases lay in between. This CDR3 region has 14 residues. Germline values: CDR1 SGHRS, CDR2 YFSETQ. Here the CDR3 DNA reads TGCGCCAGCAGCTTGGGCCAGGGTGTGGAGACCCAGTACTTC. Translated: CASSLGQGVETQYF.

On this clone itself: This sample also contains other DNA sequences that code for the same CDR3. The rearrangement joins TRBV27 to TRBJ2-7, with D possibly matching TRBD2 (6 bases). This CDR3 contains 13 residues. The V gene's germline CDR1 is MNHEY and CDR2 SMNVEV (reference sequence). V was cut by 1 base and J by 4 bases, with 8 bases left in between. The CDR3 sequence is CASSLWGGYEQYF. The CDR3 nucleotides read TGTGCCAGCAGTTTATGGGGAGGATACGAGCAGTACTTC.

The genes are TRBV6-1 and TRBJ2-7, with 8 bases lining up with TRBD1. The germline V gene encodes CDR1 MNHNS and CDR2 SASEGT. The CDR3 totals 15 residues. V dropped 7 bases and J dropped 0; count of bases not matched to a gene: 8. In DNA form, the CDR3 reads TGTGCCAGCACCTATCCCAGGGGGCACTCCTACGAGCAGTACTTC. Amino acid sequence: CASTYPRGHSYEQYF.

This CDR3 is CASSPTGSMDTEAFF. The CDR3 DNA reads TGTGCCAGCAGTCCCACGGGGTCCATGGACACTGAAGCTTTCTTT. This rearrangement joins TRBV13 to TRBJ1-1; D not certain. Trimming took 6 bases from V and 3 from J, leaving 17 bases between them. CDR1 is PRHDT and CDR2 is FYEKMQ in the germline V gene (reference sequence). The CDR3 runs 15 residues.